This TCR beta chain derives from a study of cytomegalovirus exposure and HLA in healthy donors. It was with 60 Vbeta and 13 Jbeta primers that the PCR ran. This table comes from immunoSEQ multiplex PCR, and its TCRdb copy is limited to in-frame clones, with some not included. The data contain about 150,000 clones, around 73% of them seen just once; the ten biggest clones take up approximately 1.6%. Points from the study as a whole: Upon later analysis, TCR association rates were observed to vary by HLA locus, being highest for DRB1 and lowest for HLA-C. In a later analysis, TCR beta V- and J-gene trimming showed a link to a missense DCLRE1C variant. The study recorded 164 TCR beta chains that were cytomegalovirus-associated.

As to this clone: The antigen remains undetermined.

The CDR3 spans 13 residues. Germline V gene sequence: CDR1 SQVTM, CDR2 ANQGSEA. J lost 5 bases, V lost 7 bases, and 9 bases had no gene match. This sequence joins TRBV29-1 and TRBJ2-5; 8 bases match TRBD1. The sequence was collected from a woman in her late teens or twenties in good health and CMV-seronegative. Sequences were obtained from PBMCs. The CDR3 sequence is CSAKTGDWETQYF. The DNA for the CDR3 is TGCAGCGCTAAGACAGGGGATTGGGAGACCCAGTACTTC.